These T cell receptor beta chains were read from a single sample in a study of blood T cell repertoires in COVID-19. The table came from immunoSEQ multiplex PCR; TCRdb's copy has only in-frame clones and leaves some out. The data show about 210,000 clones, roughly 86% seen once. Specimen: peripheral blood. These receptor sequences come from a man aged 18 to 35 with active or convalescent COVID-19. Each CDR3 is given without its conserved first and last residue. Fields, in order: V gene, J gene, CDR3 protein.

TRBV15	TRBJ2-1	ATSRDRGSYNEQF
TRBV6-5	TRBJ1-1	ASSRTGDHTEAF
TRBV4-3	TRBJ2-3	ASSQVAGEGTDTQY
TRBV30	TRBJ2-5	AWSVFLAGLKETQY
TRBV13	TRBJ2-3	ASSALHGDKSTDTQY
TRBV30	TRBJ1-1	AWCRQGTEAF
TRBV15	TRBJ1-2	ATSRGGVYGYT
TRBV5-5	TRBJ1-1	ASRLTGDTEAF
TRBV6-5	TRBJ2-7	ASSPRGNEQY
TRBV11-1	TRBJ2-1	ASSIGQGAYNEQF
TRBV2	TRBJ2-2	ASSGGLAGGLNTGELF
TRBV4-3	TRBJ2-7	ASSQSTIFNGNVKSSYEQY
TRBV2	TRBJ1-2	ASGQDYGYT
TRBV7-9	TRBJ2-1	ASSLGGWDRYNEQF
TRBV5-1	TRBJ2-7	ASRGQGYEQY
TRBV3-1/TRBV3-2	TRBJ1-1	ASSQAGQWNTEAF
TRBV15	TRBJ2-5	ATSRDPGQKETQY
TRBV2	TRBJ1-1	ASSVRNTEAF
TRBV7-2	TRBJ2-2	ASSVVRAGTGELF
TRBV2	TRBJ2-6	ASTVTGAGANVLT
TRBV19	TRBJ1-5	ASSMGDSIFSNQPQH
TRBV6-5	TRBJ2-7	ASRYLYEQY
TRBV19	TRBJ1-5	ASSPSGNQPQH
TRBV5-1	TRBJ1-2	ASSWDISGGYGYT
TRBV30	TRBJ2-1	AWSGLAGGYNEQF
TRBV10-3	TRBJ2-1	AISESTSGRALNEQF
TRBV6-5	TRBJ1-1	ASSYPGVPVSWF
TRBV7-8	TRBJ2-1	ASSLAPGGPNEQF
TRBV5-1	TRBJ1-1	ASSSEGTGGRRDEAF
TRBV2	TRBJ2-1	ASSVDIVGQTDNEQF
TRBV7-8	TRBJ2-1	ASSLALLAGGDEQF
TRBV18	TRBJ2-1	ASSPASGIREF
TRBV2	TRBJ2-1	ASSFTGTSSNEQF
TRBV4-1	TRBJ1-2	ASSQEPGGLDYGYT
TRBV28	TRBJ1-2	ASSLWTGSATNYGYT
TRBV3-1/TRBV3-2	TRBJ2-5	ASSPRWDSQETQY
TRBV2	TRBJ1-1	ASSEGRYSHTTEAF
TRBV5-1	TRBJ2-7	ASRQTSGGPWDEQY
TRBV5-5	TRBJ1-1	ASSIGPGFVNTEAF
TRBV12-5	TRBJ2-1	ASGLDDTYNEQF
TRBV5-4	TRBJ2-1	ASSINPGLENNEQF
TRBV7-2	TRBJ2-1	ASSSVAGGWTYNEQF
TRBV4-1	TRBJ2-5	ASSGRDTRGSKTQY
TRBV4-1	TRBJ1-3	ASSEGATYSGNTIY
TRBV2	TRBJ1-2	ASSEEEVNYGYT
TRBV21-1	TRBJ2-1	ASSKAGGGAYNEQF
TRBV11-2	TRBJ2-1	ASSSSGPWGQGIHEQF
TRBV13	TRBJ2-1	ASSLGGTGYNEQF